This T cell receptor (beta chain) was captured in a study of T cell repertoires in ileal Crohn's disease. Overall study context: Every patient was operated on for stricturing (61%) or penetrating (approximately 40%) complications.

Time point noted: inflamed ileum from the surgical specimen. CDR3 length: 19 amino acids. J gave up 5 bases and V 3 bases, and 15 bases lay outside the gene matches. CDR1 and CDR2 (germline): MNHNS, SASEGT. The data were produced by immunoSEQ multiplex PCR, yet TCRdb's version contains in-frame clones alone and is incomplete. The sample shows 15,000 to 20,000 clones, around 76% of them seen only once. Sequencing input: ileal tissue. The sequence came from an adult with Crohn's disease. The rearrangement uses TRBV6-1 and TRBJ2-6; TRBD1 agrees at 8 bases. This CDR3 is CASSEGVKDRAWRANVLTF. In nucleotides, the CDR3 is TGTGCCAGCAGTGAGGGGGTGAAGGACAGGGCTTGGAGGGCCAACGTCCTGACTTTC.